Detailed here is one TCR beta chain. Germline loops: CDR1 SGHNT, CDR2 YYREEE (reference sequence). The CDR3 totals 14 residues. Trimming took 0 bases from V and 1 from J, leaving 8 bases between them. This entry comes from a study of T cells in Graves' hyperthyroidism and ophthalmopathy. Amplification of TCR beta CDR3 regions used RNA as the template. The HTBI primer set drove a first-round RT-PCR of the TCR CDR3. TCRdb ran MiXCR on the multiplex PCR reads and lists one entry per CDR3 protein. The sample includes 250,000 to 300,000 distinct CDR3 sequences, about a sixth of them seen just once. The chain carries TRBV5-4 and TRBJ2-7, with a possible D match to TRBD1 (5 bases). This clonotype originated in a woman between 55 and 75 years old with Graves' ophthalmopathy. The source material was blood. The DNA for the CDR3 is TGTGCCAGCAGCTTGGCAGACAGTTCCTACGAGCAGTACTTC. Its protein is CASSLADSSYEQYF.